The text below deals with one T cell receptor beta chain. The specificity of this receptor is unknown. Per-base qualities were not stored, and no clone one base away is much larger. The sample is drawn from a study of blood T cell repertoires in COVID-19 (dated by TCRdb to between 2020 and 2021). About the full investigation: Collaborator samples came from the United States, Italy and Spain and covered acute and convalescent phases of COVID-19. The prospective study material was composed of cDNA or gDNA derived from T cells, B-cell-depleted T cells, or PBMCs. The dataset comprised deeply sampled blood TCRbeta repertoires from subjects exposed to, actively infected with, or recovered from COVID-19. The repertoires were released in a freely available public database meant as a resource for research on the immune response to SARS-CoV-2. The samples were drawn from the first 160 participants of the ongoing ImmuneRACE study and from 1,200 or so subjects provided by 6 global collaborators. Sample metadata almost always included a de-identified subject ID, COVID-19 status, age in years and sex. Where available, HLA class I and class II types were taken from metadata supplied by the sample provider and were not determined by assay-based typing.

On the study overall, not on this receptor specifically: The quantity of clinical and demographic metadata differed by source and by participant and was supplied without curation.

CDR3 length: 14 amino acids, cysteine to phenylalanine. The sequence is cut down to CDR3 DNA, 42 bases in frame from base 1. The trim is 4 bases for V and 6 bases for J, with a gap of 17 bases between the germline ends. The CDR1 and CDR2 encoded by the germline V gene are SGHRS and YFSETQ. The collaborating institutions used their own protocols to collect whole blood in K2EDTA tubes. For TCRbeta analysis, collaborator samples were shipped as frozen whole blood, as isolated PBMCs, or as DNA extracted from either sample type. TCRbeta CDR3 regions were amplified from genomic DNA by means of the immunoSEQ Assay, a bias-controlled multiplex PCR. In the original analysis: Nucleated cell counts per sample were estimated from amplification of reference gene primers within the assay. To quantify the absolute abundance of each unique TCRbeta CDR3 rearrangement, sequence reads were collapsed and filtered. For each sample, productive Simpson clonality was calculated as the square root of Simpson's diversity index over productive rearrangements. This immuneACCESS table, as held by TCRdb, lists in-frame sequences with V and J called but not all clones. Of the missing ones, under half trace to an unresolved V gene in checked studies; the others have no known cause. V, J and clone size were drawn from that table, and D and trimming were deduced from the DNA. The sample records roughly 96,000 clones, roughly 87% of which are singletons. 15% to 20% of the sample belongs to the ten largest clones.

The chain employs TRBV5-1 and TRBJ2-7; possibly the D gene is TRBD2, per 6 matching bases. This clonotype was obtained from an elderly man with acute or convalescent COVID-19. The sequencing input was peripheral blood. The CDR3 amino acid sequence is: CASSPEGLSSEQYF. The nucleotide sequence is TGCGCCAGCAGCCCGGAGGGGCTGAGTTCCGAGCAGTACTTC.